Presented here are 6 T cell receptor beta chains from one specimen sequenced in a study of blood T cell repertoires in COVID-19 (dated by TCRdb to 2020 to 2022). The library was obtained by the immunoSEQ multiplex PCR assay. Sourced from immuneACCESS, this table was stored by TCRdb with only in-frame sequences that have V and J called. A share of the clones is absent; for the studies checked, an unresolved V gene accounts for under half, and the remainder has no known explanation. This sample is represented by 200,000 or so clones; roughly 89% of them were singletons. Over 3% of the sample rests with the top ten. The sequenced material came from PBMCs or T cells enriched from blood (not recorded which). The receptor source for this set is a woman in her thirties or forties with acute COVID-19.

This rearrangement joins TRBV30 to TRBJ1-2; 7 positions agree with TRBD1. This CDR3 comprises 13 residues. V gave up 0 bases and J gave up 6 bases; unmatched junction bases: 4. The germline V gene encodes CDR1 GTSNPN and CDR2 SVGIG (reference sequence). The CDR3 loop is CAWSVRQGDGYTF. The CDR3 nucleotides are TGTGCCTGGAGTGTAAGACAGGGAGATGGCTACACCTTC.

V is TRBV3-1 (or the pseudogene TRBV3-2) and J is TRBJ2-1; D unresolved. V was cut by 1 base and J by 6 bases, with 10 bases left in between. The CDR3 covers 14 residues. Germline assignment: CDR1 LGHDT and CDR2 YNNKEL (reference sequence). CDR3 region: CASSQVGVVNEQFF. In DNA form, the CDR3 reads TGTGCCAGCAGCCAAGTAGGAGTCGTCAATGAGCAGTTCTTC.

V is TRBV3-1 (or the pseudogene TRBV3-2) and J is TRBJ2-3; possible D gene TRBD1, 6 bases. V was clipped by 3 bases and J by 6 bases, with 16 bases between them. The CDR3 spans 15 residues. CDR1 is LGHDT, CDR2 YNNKEL, per germline (reference sequence). The CDR3: CASSQQQGRWDTQYF. CDR3 in DNA: TGTGCCAGCAGCCAGCAACAGGGTAGGTGGGATACGCAGTATTTT.

The rearrangement joins TRBV14 to TRBJ2-3; 10 bases fit TRBD2. This CDR3 contains 17 residues. Per the germline V gene, CDR1 is SGHDN and CDR2 is FVKESK. J was trimmed by 2 bases and V by 0 bases; bases with no gene match: 5. This CDR3 reads CASSQDLTSGDTDTQYF. CDR3 bases: TGTGCCAGCAGCCAAGATCTTACTAGCGGGGACACAGATACGCAGTATTTT. Full variable domain (outside the CDR3, taken from reference TRBV14 and TRBJ2-3): EAGVTQFPSHSVIEKGQTVTLRCDPISGHDNLYWYRRVMGKEIKFLLHFVKESKQDESGMPNNRFLAERTGGTYSTLKVQPAELEDSGVYFCASSQDLTSGDTDTQYFGPGTRLTVL.

The chain couples TRBV6-2 or TRBV6-3 to TRBJ1-1; D possibly corresponds to TRBD1 (5 bases). The germline V gene has CDR1 MNHEY and CDR2 SVGEGT. The germline V and J ends were trimmed by 4 bases and 7 bases, with 16 bases remaining between them. This CDR3 spans 14 amino acids. The DNA of the CDR3 is TGTGCCAGCAGTTGGACCGGGGGGGAAGATGAAGCTTTCTTT. Amino acid sequence: CASSWTGGEDEAFF.

The V and J genes are TRBV10-3 and TRBJ2-1; TRBD2 agrees at 8 bases. The CDR3 is 13 amino acids. Germline CDR1 ENHRY, CDR2 SYGVKD. J was trimmed by 6 bases and V by 6 bases; bases with no gene match: 4. CDR3 in DNA: TGTGCCATCAGCCCGGGACTAGGCAATGAGCAGTTCTTC. It encodes CAISPGLGNEQFF.